Listed here are 6 T cell receptor beta chains from one sample, sequenced in a study of blood T cells in healthy people across ages. With a J-beta primer mix and a sample-barcoded 5' primer, a second PCR ran about 6 to 11 cycles. TCRdb redid the calling of the 5' RACE reads with MiXCR, one entry per CDR3 protein. In the table there are 1.5 million to 2 million distinct CDR3 sequences, less than 50% of which are singletons. Sequenced material: blood. These receptors all stem from a woman aged 40 to 55 in good health.

The chain uses TRBV28 and TRBJ2-1; 9 bases map to TRBD2. The ends lost 1 base at V and 7 bases at J; junction bases unmatched: 11. The CDR3 runs to 17 residues. Germline V gene lookup returns CDR1 MDHEN and CDR2 SYDVKM. CDR3 amino acids: CASSLYRRAGGSNEQFF. Written as DNA, the CDR3 is TGTGCCAGCAGTTTATATCGGCGGGCGGGGGGGAGTAATGAGCAGTTCTTC.

V usage is TRBV29-1 and J usage is TRBJ1-1, with D unclear. Germline-derived CDR1 and CDR2 are SQVTM and ANQGSEA. The CDR3 is made up of 11 amino acids. V lost 4 bases to trimming and J lost 1 base, with 4 bases between them. The CDR3, as DNA: TGCAGCGTTGGCAAGAACACTGAAGCTTTCTTT. It encodes CSVGKNTEAFF.

In this sample, this clonotype turned up a few times. This chain connects TRBV7-9 to TRBJ1-2, with a tentative D call TRBD1 (6 bases). Germline CDR1 SEHNR, CDR2 FQNEAQ (reference sequence). CDR3 size: 14 residues. V shed 4 bases and J shed 1 base, with 10 bases lying between them. The CDR3 DNA reads TGTGCCAGCAGCTCGGACAGAAATAACTATGGCTACACCTTC. This encodes CASSSDRNNYGYTF.

In its sample, this clonotype was seen a few times. The gene calls are TRBV11-2 and TRBJ2-3; D may be TRBD1 (5 bases). The V and J ends lost 2 bases and 2 bases respectively, with 14 bases between them. CDR1 and CDR2 from the germline V gene are SGHAT and FQNNGV. This CDR3 is built from 16 residues. CDR3: CASSLLKTVPTDTQYF. The CDR3 DNA follows: TGTGCCAGCAGCTTATTGAAGACAGTTCCCACAGATACGCAGTATTTT.

V usage is TRBV6-2 or TRBV6-3 and J usage is TRBJ2-1, with 10 bases matching TRBD1. The CDR3 spans 16 residues. Germline lookup yields CDR1 MNHEY and CDR2 SVGEGT. J lost 10 bases, V lost 2 bases, and 11 bases had no gene match. The CDR3 protein is CASSYRQGAVGGEQFF. The CDR3 DNA follows: TGTGCCAGCAGTTACCGACAGGGGGCCGTGGGAGGGGAGCAGTTCTTC.

The sample holds a few counts of this clonotype. The rearrangement uses TRBV5-1 and TRBJ2-1; TRBD1 aligns across 7 bases. The germline CDR1 and CDR2 sequences are SGHRS and YFSETQ. Unmatched junction bases numbered 5, after V lost 4 bases and J lost 7 bases. CDR3 length: 13 residues. The CDR3 sequence is CASSTLRGNEQFF. CDR3 DNA: TGCGCCAGCAGCACCCTCAGGGGGAATGAGCAGTTCTTC.